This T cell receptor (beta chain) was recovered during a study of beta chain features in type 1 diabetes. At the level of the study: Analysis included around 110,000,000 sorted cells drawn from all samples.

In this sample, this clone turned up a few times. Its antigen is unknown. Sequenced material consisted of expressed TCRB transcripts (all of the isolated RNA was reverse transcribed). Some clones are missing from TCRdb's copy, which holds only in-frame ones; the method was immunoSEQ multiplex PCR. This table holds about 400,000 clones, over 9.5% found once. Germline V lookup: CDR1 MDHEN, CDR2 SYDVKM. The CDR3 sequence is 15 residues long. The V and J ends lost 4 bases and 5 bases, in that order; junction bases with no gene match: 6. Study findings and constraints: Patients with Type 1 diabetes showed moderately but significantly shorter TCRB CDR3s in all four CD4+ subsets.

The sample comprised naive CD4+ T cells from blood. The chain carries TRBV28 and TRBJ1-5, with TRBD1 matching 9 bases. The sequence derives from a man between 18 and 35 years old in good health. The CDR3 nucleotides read TGTGCCAGCAGTTCCCGAACAGGGGGCGATCAGCCCCAGCATTTT. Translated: CASSSRTGGDQPQHF.